This T cell receptor (beta chain) is from a study of tumor-infiltrating lymphocytes in primary liver carcinoma. General observations from the study: Blood fell significantly below tumors in its top-250-clone fraction (p = 0.039).

RNA and DNA were co-extracted from about 20-30 mg of unsorted bulk tissue. The patients presented with primary liver carcinoma, which was managed through surgical resection. Each tumor was sampled at four poles and its centre. To note about this clonotype: Its antigen remains unidentified. The junction departs from germline at one end; a sequencing error may be responsible.

Priming with a constant-region primer yielded TCR beta cDNA from around 540 ng total RNA. Modified slightly, ARM-PCR produced TCR beta libraries over three nested multiplex PCR rounds. Investigators reported that the first two PCR rounds, at 10 cycles each, used TRBV1-TRBV30 forward primers with a C-beta reverse primer. TCRdb analysed the multiplex PCR reads with MiXCR anew, one entry per CDR3 protein. The sample lists roughly 20,000 distinct CDR3 sequences, roughly three quarters occurring once. The CDR3 runs to 13 residues. CDR1 and CDR2 from the germline V gene are MNHEY and SVGEGT. The clonotype originates from a woman aged 25-40 years with primary liver carcinoma and hepatitis B virus infection. Sequenced material: liver tumor tissue from sampling region 4. Specified subset: tumor region T4, right-lateral pole. The rearrangement links TRBV6-2 or TRBV6-3 to TRBJ1-5; D perhaps matches TRBD1 (6 bases). The DNA end favors TRBJ2-3, so the J call may be wrong. Here the CDR3 reads CASSYWDNQPQYF. The CDR3 DNA reads TGTGCTAGCAGTTACTGGGACAATCAGCCCCAGTATTTT.